This section outlines one TCR beta chain sequence together with its context. Its antigen is not known. The second PCR ran roughly 7 to 12 cycles with a sample-barcoded 5' primer and J-beta primers. TCRdb reprocessed the 5' RACE reads with MiXCR, giving one entry per CDR3 protein. Of approximately 760,000 distinct CDR3 sequences listed, 20% to 25% are singletons. The data derive from a study of blood T cells in healthy people across ages. Trimming stripped 9 bases from V and 4 bases from J, with 7 bases between. Germline-derived CDR1 and CDR2 are LNHNV and YYDKDF (reference sequence). This CDR3 is 11 amino acids long. Study results and caveats: Higher diversity, along with more naive CD4+ cells, distinguished long-lived donors from aged donors.

The data also belong to a second study, concerning T cells of mothers and their children. From that second work: The donor cohort consisted of three healthy Caucasian mothers and their six children. A second PCR was performed with the M1S primer. This primer added sample barcodes and 2-4 random nucleotides.

V usage is TRBV15 and J usage is TRBJ1-5; D not resolved. This clonotype was obtained from a boy aged 5-17 years in good health. Sequenced: blood. The CDR3 is CATKLNQPQHF. The CDR3 nucleotides read TGTGCCACGAAACTTAATCAGCCCCAGCATTTT.